The present entry profiles one T cell receptor beta chain with its context. What it recognizes is unknown. Using immunoSEQ multiplex PCR, the repertoire was profiled, and TCRdb retains in-frame clones only, with some absent. Altogether around 110,000 clones are present, 90% being singletons, with the ten largest covering 5% to 6%. The data derive from a study of T cell responses to AZD1222 COVID-19 vaccine. Study observations and caveats: Repertoire sampling was restricted to post-peak T cell response timepoints. There were vaccine-associated CD4 TCRs across spike, dominant at 160-218 and 743-854. Targets within unmutated variant regions were reportedly found for nearly half of spike-specific TCRs.

This CDR3 spans 16 amino acids. The germline V and J ends were trimmed by 0 bases and 3 bases, with 12 bases remaining between them. Germline V gives CDR1 MNHEY, CDR2 SMNVEV (reference sequence). This TCR derives from an adult in good health. This chain links TRBV27 with TRBJ1-5; D is undetermined. The source was peripheral blood, collected on day 0 of AZD1222 vaccination. The DNA for the CDR3 is TGTGCCAGCAGTTTATCGCGGTCTACAGTCAATCAGCCCCAGCATTTT. As protein: CASSLSRSTVNQPQHF.